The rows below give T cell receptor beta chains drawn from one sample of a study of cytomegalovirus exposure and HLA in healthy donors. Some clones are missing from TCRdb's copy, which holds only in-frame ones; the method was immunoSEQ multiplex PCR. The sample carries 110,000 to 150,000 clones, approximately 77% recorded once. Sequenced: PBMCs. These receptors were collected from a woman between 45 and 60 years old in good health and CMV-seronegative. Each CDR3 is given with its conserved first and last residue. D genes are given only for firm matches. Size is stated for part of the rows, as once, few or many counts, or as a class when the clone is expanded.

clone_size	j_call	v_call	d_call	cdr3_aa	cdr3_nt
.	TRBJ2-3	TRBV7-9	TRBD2	CASSPPPISGGNTQYF	TGTGCCAGCAGCCCACCTCCGATTAGCGGGGGGAATACGCAGTATTTT
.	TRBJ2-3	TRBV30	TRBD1	CARNPGQPNTDTQYF	TGTGCCAGGAATCCGGGACAGCCCAACACAGATACGCAGTATTTT
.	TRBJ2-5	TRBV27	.	CASGRYRETQYF	TGTGCCAGCGGACGCTACAGGGAGACCCAGTACTTC
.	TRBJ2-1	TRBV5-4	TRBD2	CASSPGLAVSNEQFF	TGTGCCAGCAGCCCGGGACTAGCGGTTAGCAATGAGCAGTTCTTC
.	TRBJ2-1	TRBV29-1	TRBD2	CSVEGTSGPAQVDEQFF	TGCAGCGTTGAAGGGACTAGCGGGCCCGCTCAAGTCGATGAGCAGTTCTTC
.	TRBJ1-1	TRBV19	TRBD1	CASSDRGWAEAFF	TGTGCCAGTAGCGACAGGGGGTGGGCTGAAGCTTTCTTT
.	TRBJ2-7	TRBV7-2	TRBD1	CASSSGQGAYYEQYF	TGTGCCAGCAGCTCAGGACAGGGGGCATACTACGAGCAGTACTTC
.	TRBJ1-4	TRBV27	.	CASSLSSVVGLNEKLFF	TGTGCCAGCAGTTTATCGTCAGTGGTGGGACTAAACGAAAAACTGTTTTTT
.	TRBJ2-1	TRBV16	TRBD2	CASSHPTSGTYNEQFF	TGTGCCAGCAGCCACCCGACTAGCGGCACCTACAATGAGCAGTTCTTC
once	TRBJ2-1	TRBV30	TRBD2	CASTSGGAGEQFF	TGTGCCTCCACTAGCGGGGGGGCCGGTGAGCAGTTCTTC
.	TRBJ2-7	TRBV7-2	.	CASSLGGPQYEQYF	TGTGCCAGCAGCCTAGGGGGGCCCCAATACGAGCAGTACTTC
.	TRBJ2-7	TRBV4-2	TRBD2	CASSPGLGESEQYF	TGTGCCAGCAGCCCGGGACTAGGGGAATCCGAGCAGTACTTC
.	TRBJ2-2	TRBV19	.	CASRPPGARNTGELFF	TGTGCCAGTAGGCCCCCGGGAGCTCGCAACACCGGGGAGCTGTTTTTT
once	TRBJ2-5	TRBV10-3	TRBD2	CAISESLASGGVETQYF	TGTGCCATCAGTGAGTCGTTGGCTAGCGGGGGTGTAGAGACCCAGTACTTC
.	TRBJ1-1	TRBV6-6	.	CASTLTEMNTEAFF	TGTGCCAGCACCCTGACAGAGATGAACACTGAAGCTTTCTTT
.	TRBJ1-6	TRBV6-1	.	CASGVLLNSPLHF	TGTGCCAGCGGTGTCTTGTTAAATTCACCCCTCCACTTT
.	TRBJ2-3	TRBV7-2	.	CASRPSSNTQYF	TGTGCCAGCAGACCTTCTAGCAATACGCAGTATTTT
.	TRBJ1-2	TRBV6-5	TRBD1	CASSYRDRGYYGYTF	TGTGCCAGCAGTTATAGGGACAGGGGATACTATGGCTACACCTTC
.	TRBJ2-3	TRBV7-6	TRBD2	CASSLGLAADTQYF	TGTGCCAGCAGCTTGGGACTAGCCGCAGATACGCAGTATTTT
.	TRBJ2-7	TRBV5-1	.	CASSLGGYEQYF	TGCGCCAGCAGCCTCGGCGGGTACGAGCAGTACTTC
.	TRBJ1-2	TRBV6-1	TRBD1	CASSGGKTGTNLQGYTF	TGTGCCAGCAGTGGGGGGAAGACAGGGACCAATCTCCAGGGCTACACCTTC
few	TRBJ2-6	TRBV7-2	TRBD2	CASSPGGGQYSGANVLTF	TGTGCCAGCAGCCCGGGGGGGGGCCAGTACTCTGGGGCCAACGTCCTGACTTTC
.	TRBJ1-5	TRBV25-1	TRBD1	CASSARQGPNQPQHF	TGTGCCAGCAGTGCCCGACAGGGCCCCAATCAGCCCCAGCATTTT
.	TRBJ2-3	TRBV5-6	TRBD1	CASSQGAGTDTQYF	TGTGCCAGCAGCCAGGGGGCGGGCACAGATACGCAGTATTTT
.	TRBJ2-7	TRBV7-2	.	CASSPDRPYEQYF	TGTGCCAGCAGCCCCGACAGACCATACGAGCAGTACTTC
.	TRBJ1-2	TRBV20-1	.	CRVGGYTF	TGCAGGGTCGGTGGCTACACCTTC
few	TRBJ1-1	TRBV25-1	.	CASTGGTVFEAFF	TGTGCCAGCACCGGGGGGACCGTCTTTGAAGCTTTCTTT
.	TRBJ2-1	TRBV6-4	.	CASRKDREGEEQFF	TGTGCCAGCAGGAAGGACAGGGAGGGGGAAGAGCAGTTCTTC
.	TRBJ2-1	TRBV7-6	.	CASSLGHLRSNEQFF	TGTGCCAGCAGCTTGGGACACCTCAGGAGCAATGAGCAGTTCTTC
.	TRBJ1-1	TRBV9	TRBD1	CASSAQGVNTEAFF	TGTGCCAGCAGCGCCCAGGGGGTGAACACTGAAGCTTTCTTT
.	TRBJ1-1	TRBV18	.	CASSQARGNTEAFF	TGTGCCAGCTCCCAAGCAAGGGGGAACACTGAAGCTTTCTTT
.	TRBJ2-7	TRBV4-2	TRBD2	CASSHPDSGEAYEQYF	TGTGCCAGCAGCCACCCAGATAGCGGGGAGGCCTACGAGCAGTACTTC
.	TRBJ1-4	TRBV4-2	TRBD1	CASSRPGTGGEKLFF	TGTGCCAGCAGCCGTCCCGGGACAGGGGGTGAAAAACTGTTTTTT
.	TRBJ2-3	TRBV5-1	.	CASSLSIRTDTQYF	TGCGCCAGCAGCTTGTCCATCCGCACAGATACGCAGTATTTT
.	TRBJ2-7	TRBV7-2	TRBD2	CASSLYSGGSYEQYF	TGTGCCAGCAGTCTTTATAGCGGGGGGTCCTACGAGCAGTACTTC
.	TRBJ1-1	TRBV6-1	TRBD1	CASSDPQPGTDIMNTEAFF	TGTGCCAGCAGTGACCCCCAACCCGGGACAGATATCATGAACACTGAAGCTTTCTTT
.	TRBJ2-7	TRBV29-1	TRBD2	CSVGYSAGGPYEQYF	TGCAGCGTTGGATATTCGGCGGGGGGGCCCTACGAGCAGTACTTC
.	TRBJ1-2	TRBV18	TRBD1	CASSPPGTGYGYTF	TGTGCCAGCTCACCACCCGGGACAGGGTATGGCTACACCTTC
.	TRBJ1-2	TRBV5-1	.	CASSLGPPEDYGYTF	TGCGCCAGCAGCTTGGGGCCCCCGGAGGACTATGGCTACACCTTC
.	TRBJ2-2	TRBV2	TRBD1	CASSWDRANTGELFF	TGTGCCAGCAGTTGGGACAGGGCGAACACCGGGGAGCTGTTTTTT
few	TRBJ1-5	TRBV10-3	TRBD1	CAISGGTGGLQPQHF	TGTGCCATCAGTGGCGGGACAGGGGGACTTCAGCCCCAGCATTTT
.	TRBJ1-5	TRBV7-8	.	CASSPGGAGTYQPQHF	TGTGCCAGCAGCCCGGGGGGCGCGGGGACTTATCAGCCCCAGCATTTT
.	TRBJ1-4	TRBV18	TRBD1	CASSPTGATTNEKLFF	TGTGCCAGCTCACCAACAGGGGCAACGACTAATGAAAAACTGTTTTTT
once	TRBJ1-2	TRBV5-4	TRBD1	CASSPGLGGNGYTF	TGTGCCAGCAGCCCTGGGTTAGGGGGCAACGGCTACACCTTC
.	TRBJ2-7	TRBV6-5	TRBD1	CASRTDRGDEQYF	TGTGCCAGCAGGACAGACAGGGGGGACGAGCAGTACTTC
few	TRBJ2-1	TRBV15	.	CATSRDGRLHNEQFF	TGTGCCACCAGCAGAGATGGGAGACTCCACAATGAGCAGTTCTTC